The 17 T cell receptor beta chains below all came from one sample that was sequenced in a study of stem cell transplantation in POMP-related autoinflammatory disease. Repertoires were generated with immunoSEQ multiplex PCR, while TCRdb's copy carries only in-frame clones and drops some. The sample contains some 31,000 clones, around nine tenths of which appear only once. The sequencing used CD4+ T cells from PBMCs, collected before stem cell transplantation. These receptors originate from a human donor with POMP-related autoinflammation and immune dysregulation (PRAID).

V is TRBV7-9 and J is TRBJ2-5; D not certain. The CDR3 contains 14 residues. From germline, CDR1 is SEHNR and CDR2 FQNEAQ (reference sequence). V was shortened by 5 bases and J by 2 bases, with 12 bases between the two germline ends. CDR3 DNA sequence: TGTGCCAGCAGCCATCCGCCCTTACAAGAGACCCAGTACTTC. Protein: CASSHPPLQETQYF.

The gene calls are TRBV5-5 and TRBJ2-7, with 7 positions matching TRBD1. V was pared by 2 bases and J by 2 bases, with 1 base of the junction left unmatched. The germline gives CDR1 SGHKS, CDR2 YYEKEE (reference sequence). This CDR3 has 13 residues. The CDR3 DNA is TGTGCCAGCAGCTTACAGGGGACCTACGAGCAGTACTTC. This gives the protein CASSLQGTYEQYF. The full variable domain, in which reference TRBV5-5 and TRBJ2-7 provide the parts outside the CDR3, is DAGVTQSPTHLIKTRGQQVTLRCSPISGHKSVSWYQQVLGQGPQFIFQYYEKEERGRGNFPDRFSARQFPNYSSELNVNALLLGDSALYLCASSLQGTYEQYFGPGTRLTVT.

The chain joins TRBV10-3 to TRBJ1-2; possibly TRBD1 for D (6 bases). CDR1 and CDR2 from the germline V gene are ENHRY and SYGVKD. Trimming removed 0 bases at V and 4 bases at J, with 12 bases between. This CDR3 is 15 amino acids long. The CDR3 protein is CAISESNQGFYGYTF. CDR3 nucleotides: TGTGCCATCAGTGAGTCGAACCAGGGGTTCTATGGCTACACCTTC.

The chain links TRBV5-1 to TRBJ2-7, with TRBD1 as a possible D gene (6 bases). V lost 4 bases, J lost 0 bases, and 11 bases lay in between. CDR1 is SGHRS and CDR2 is YFSETQ in the germline V gene. This CDR3 has 14 amino acids. CDR3: CASSRGQTSYEQYF. The CDR3 DNA follows: TGCGCCAGCAGCAGGGGACAAACCTCCTACGAGCAGTACTTC.

V is TRBV5-1 and J is TRBJ2-2; D is unresolved. The CDR3 is 15 amino acids. Germline V CDR1 and CDR2: SGHRS, YFSETQ. V was trimmed by 0 bases and J by 2 bases, leaving 8 bases between them. The CDR3 DNA follows: TGCGCCAGCAGCTTGGCAGGAGCCAACACCGGGGAGCTGTTTTTT. Protein: CASSLAGANTGELFF.

The rearrangement uses TRBV18 and TRBJ1-2; D gene ambiguous. This CDR3 contains 14 residues. Per germline, CDR1 KGHSH and CDR2 LQKENI. V lost 0 bases and J lost 12, with 17 bases in between. The CDR3 DNA follows: TGTGCCAGCTCACCACCCGTAGTCTCAAAGGTCGACACCTTC. Translation: CASSPPVVSKVDTF.

The chain links TRBV7-9 to TRBJ1-6; the D gene is possibly TRBD1 (6 bases). The V and J ends lost 3 bases and 7 bases respectively, with 10 bases between them. The CDR3 is 14 residues long. The germline CDR1 and CDR2 sequences are SEHNR and FQNEAQ (reference sequence). The CDR3 loop is CASSFGGLNSPLHF. The CDR3 DNA follows: TGTGCCAGCAGCTTTGGGGGGCTGAATTCACCCCTCCACTTT.

This sequence joins TRBV6-5 and TRBJ1-2; 8 positions agree with TRBD1. Per germline, CDR1 MNHEY and CDR2 SVGAGI. The CDR3 consists of 14 residues. The V and J ends lost 6 bases and 1 base, in that order; junction bases with no gene match: 4. DNA for the CDR3: TGTGCCAGCAGCCGACAGGGGAGTAACTATGGCTACACCTTC. Its protein is CASSRQGSNYGYTF.

The chain links TRBV20-1 to TRBJ2-1, with D uncertain. The CDR3 is 10 amino acids. Trimming shortened V by 3 bases and J by 8 bases, and 5 bases separated the two germline ends. Germline V gene data show CDR1 as DFQATT and CDR2 as SNEGSKA (reference sequence). In DNA form, the CDR3 reads TGCAGTGCTAGGCTCCATGAGCAGTTCTTC. It is translated as CSARLHEQFF.

The chain carries TRBV11-2 and TRBJ2-7; 11 bases agree with TRBD2. With 4 bases clipped from V and 2 bases from J, the junction kept 7 bases outside the gene matches. The CDR3 loop spans 16 amino acids. CDR1 and CDR2 (germline): SGHAT, FQNNGV. The CDR3 DNA reads TGTGCCAGCAGCTCACTTAGCGGGGGGGCCACCTACGAGCAGTACTTC. Translated, it gives CASSSLSGGATYEQYF.

CDR3: CASSQAPLSYNEQFF. The CDR3 region has the DNA TGCGCCAGCAGCCAAGCCCCCCTCTCCTACAATGAGCAGTTCTTC. The chain employs TRBV4-1 and TRBJ2-1; no firm D call. With 1 base removed from V and 0 bases from J, the gap between germline ends came to 7 bases. The CDR3 is made up of 15 amino acids. Germline values: CDR1 MGHRA, CDR2 YSYEKL.

The chain links TRBV5-6 to TRBJ2-1, with D unresolved. The ends were cut back, 3 bases at V and 5 bases at J, with 12 bases in the middle. The CDR3 consists of 14 residues. CDR1 SGHDT and CDR2 YYEEEE come from the germline V gene. CDR3 sequence: CASSSMSRDNEQFF. The CDR3 region has the DNA TGTGCCAGCAGCTCCATGTCCCGGGACAATGAGCAGTTCTTC.

The V gene is TRBV4-1, the J gene TRBJ2-3; TRBD2 matches 9 bases. The V gene's germline CDR1 is MGHRA and CDR2 YSYEKL. The junction had 12 bases not matched to a gene; V was cut back by 1 base and J by 1 base. There are 19 residues in the CDR3. CDR3 in DNA: TGCGCCAGCAGCCAAGTAAAGCTAGCGGGGAATCGCGGCACAGATACGCAGTATTTT. Translating gives CASSQVKLAGNRGTDTQYF.

This chain connects TRBV7-9 to TRBJ1-6, with no clear D. Trimming left V 1 base short and J 9 bases short, with 13 bases between. The germline CDR1 and CDR2 sequences are SEHNR and FQNEAQ (reference sequence). The CDR3 totals 15 residues. CDR3 in DNA: TGTGCCAGCAGCTTAGAGACTCACGGGTTTTCACCCCTCCACTTT. Amino acid sequence: CASSLETHGFSPLHF.

The rearrangement uses TRBV6-4 and TRBJ2-3; 12 bases fit TRBD2. Trimming removed 4 bases from V and 2 bases from J; junction bases left unmatched: 4. Germline values: CDR1 MRHNA, CDR2 SNTAGT. The CDR3 has 16 amino acids. DNA of the CDR3: TGTGCCAGCAGTGCCTCTAGCGGGGGGGCCACAGATACGCAGTATTTT. Its translation: CASSASSGGATDTQYF.

The chain has TRBV5-1 and TRBJ2-1; either TRBD1 or TRBD2 may fit D (5 bases each). Germline V gene data show CDR1 as SGHRS and CDR2 as YFSETQ. The germline V and J ends were trimmed by 1 base and 3 bases, with 11 bases remaining between them. The CDR3 has 15 residues. CDR3 nucleotide sequence: TGCGCCAGCAGCTTGACCGCAGGGAGCTACAATGAGCAGTTCTTC. It specifies CASSLTAGSYNEQFF.

The chain is built from TRBV21-1 and TRBJ2-5; the tabulated D call, TRBD1, remains unverified against the DNA. TRBV21-1 is deemed a pseudogene. There are 13 residues in the CDR3. The CDR3 nucleotides read TGTGCCAGCAGCTCCCGACATGTAGAGACCCAGTACTTC. It translates to CASSSRHVETQYF.